This TCR beta chain was captured by sequencing in a study of Ad26.COV2.S vaccination and SARS-CoV-2 variants. The overall study: Donor had been placed in the Ad26.COV2.S arm of the COV1001 trial.

Germline V gene lookup returns CDR1 SEHNR and CDR2 FQNEAQ (reference sequence). This CDR3 region has 17 residues. V shed 5 bases, J shed 5 bases, and the junction held 13 bases outside the gene matches. Assay: immunoSEQ multiplex PCR; the TCRdb copy retains only in-frame clones and omits some. The data hold 400,000 to 450,000 clones, with around 90% observed a single time. Treatment here: 15 to 20 received Ad26.COV2.S at low or high dose, single or two shots; about 5 received placebo; per-sample allocation not given. The samples were gathered on day 63 after the first injection of vaccine or placebo. This clone appeared a single time.

This sequence joins TRBV7-9 and TRBJ2-5; 11 bases line up with TRBD2. Specimen: peripheral blood, collected in a trial of Ad26.COV2.S vaccine versus placebo. This receptor was identified in a person between 18 and 65 years old who received the Ad26.COV2.S COVID-19 vaccine or a placebo. The CDR3 nucleotides read TGTGCCAGCAGCCCTGGGACTAGCGGTCGCTCGAAGGAGACCCAGTACTTC. Protein sequence: CASSPGTSGRSKETQYF.